These 9 T cell receptor beta chains were sequenced from one sample in a study of T cell repertoires in cytomegalovirus infection. These receptors have no identified antigens. From the reads, TCRdb called clonotypes with MiXCR, one entry per CDR3 protein. The sample lists around 900,000 distinct CDR3 sequences; 31% were seen once. The specimen comprised cultured CD8+ T cells from PBMCs, sampled from culture after CMV antigen stimulation. The receptors come from a human donor in good health (CMV status not recorded). Some clones in this sample may be carry-over from other donors' samples.

This clonotype has just a few counts. The chain links TRBV27 to TRBJ1-4; the D gene is possibly TRBD1 (5 bases). V lost 5 bases, J lost 3 bases, and 16 bases lay in between. The CDR3 sequence is 16 residues long. Germline CDR1 MNHEY, CDR2 SMNVEV (reference sequence). CDR3 loop: CASSLTVTAANEKLFF. CDR3 bases: TGTGCCAGCAGTCTGACAGTGACTGCAGCTAATGAAAAACTGTTTTTT.

There are many counts of this clonotype. This chain uses TRBV7-9 with TRBJ2-3; 9 nucleotides line up with TRBD2. V dropped 3 bases and J dropped 6; count of bases not matched to a gene: 13. The CDR3 loop spans 17 amino acids. Germline V gene sequence: CDR1 SEHNR, CDR2 FQNEAQ (reference sequence). In DNA, the CDR3 is TGTGCCAGCAGCTTCTCCCAGCGCGGGGGGGCCGGGGATACGCAGTATTTT. Its protein is CASSFSQRGGAGDTQYF.

This clonotype was counted a few times. The chain couples TRBV28 to TRBJ2-5; 13 bases are shared with TRBD2. The length of the CDR3 is 16 residues. The germline V gene has CDR1 MDHEN and CDR2 SYDVKM. The J segment lost 4 bases and the V segment lost 7 bases, leaving 9 bases of the junction unmatched. The CDR3 nucleotides are TGTGCCAGCACGCAACTTACTAGCGGGGGGGGAGAGACCCAGTACTTC. It encodes CASTQLTSGGGETQYF.

This clonotype occurred once. V gene TRBV9 combines with J gene TRBJ2-2, with 7 bases lining up with TRBD2. Trimming removed 1 base from V and 3 bases from J; junction bases left unmatched: 12. This CDR3 contains 18 residues. CDR1 is SGDLS, CDR2 YYNGEE, per germline. The chain's CDR3 is CASSVPLGGGKDTGELFF. Written as DNA, the CDR3 is TGTGCCAGCAGCGTACCCCTCGGGGGAGGGAAAGACACCGGGGAGCTGTTTTTT.

CDR3 bases: TGTGCCAGCAGACTGGGGGACGAGCAGTACTTC. Its protein is CASRLGDEQYF. The chain has TRBV12-3 or TRBV12-4 and TRBJ2-7; D possibly uses TRBD1 or TRBD2 (5 bases each). The germline V and J ends were trimmed by 6 bases and 5 bases, with 8 bases remaining between them. CDR3 length: 11 amino acids.

The sample holds a few counts of this clonotype. The V and J genes are TRBV28 and TRBJ1-2; D not resolved. This CDR3 is built from 13 residues. The germline V and J ends were trimmed by 2 bases and 4 bases, with 8 bases remaining between them. From germline, CDR1 is MDHEN and CDR2 SYDVKM. CDR3 bases: TGTGCCAGCAGTTTAATAACCACCTATGGCTACACCTTC. Residues: CASSLITTYGYTF.

The chain combines TRBV4-1 with TRBJ1-2, with a tentative D call TRBD1 (6 bases). CDR1 and CDR2 from the germline V gene are MGHRA and YSYEKL. This CDR3 has 15 amino acids. V was trimmed by 0 bases and J by 5 bases, leaving 13 bases between them. CDR3 region: CASSQESTGWYGYTF. Here the CDR3 DNA reads TGCGCCAGCAGCCAAGAATCGACAGGATGGTATGGCTACACCTTC.

This clonotype turned up a few times. The chain links TRBV5-1 to TRBJ1-1, with D possibly being TRBD1 (5 bases). The CDR3 spans 13 residues. Deletions cut 1 base from V and 6 bases from J, with 10 bases between. CDR1 and CDR2 from the germline V gene are SGHRS and YFSETQ. The CDR3 is CASSLSGLAEAFF. CDR3 DNA sequence: TGCGCCAGCAGCTTGTCAGGGTTGGCTGAAGCTTTCTTT.

This clonotype has a handful of counts. This chain joins TRBV6-5 and TRBJ2-2, with D unresolved. Germline CDR1 and CDR2: MNHEY and SVGAGI. The V end was cut by 7 bases, the J end by 0 bases, with 9 bases between. This CDR3 contains 14 residues. CDR3 protein: CASKGGANTGELFF. The CDR3 DNA reads TGTGCCAGCAAAGGTGGGGCGAACACCGGGGAGCTGTTTTTT.